This T cell receptor (beta chain) was found in a study of shared clonotypes between healthy human individuals. There are 15 residues in the CDR3. V lost 4 bases, J lost 3 bases, and 13 bases lay in between. Germline CDR1 reads LNHDA; CDR2 reads SQIVND (reference sequence). Produced via immunoSEQ multiplex PCR; TCRdb's table is partial and in-frame only. The table shows some 2,500,000 clones, with around 90% occurring only once. Overall study results and limits: Estimated clonotype richness was generally higher in naive than memory subsets. Having only a few donors restricted how much genetic and exposure-history diversity was captured.

For this clone: Its antigen is not identified.

This chain connects TRBV19 to TRBJ2-1; no reliable D call. This receptor was obtained from a man in his late teens or twenties in good health. Some clones in this sample may be carry-over from other donors' samples. Sequencing was done on a sample of naive CD4+ T cells from PBMCs. Subset of the sample: CD45RA+ positively selected. The DNA for the CDR3 is TGTGCCAGTAGTAACCCTCGGAGAGGCTACAATGAGCAGTTCTTC. Amino acids: CASSNPRRGYNEQFF.